These 21 T cell receptor beta chains originate from one sample sequenced in a study of identical twins. Each CDR3 protein gets one entry after TCRdb re-called the 5' RACE reads with MiXCR. The sample has 690,000 or so distinct CDR3 sequences; 6.1% are singletons. Sequencing used naive T cells sorted from blood. These receptors originate from a man aged 18 to 29 in good health.

This chain connects TRBV10-3 to TRBJ2-7, with D perhaps matching TRBD2 (5 bases). CDR1 and CDR2 from the germline V gene are ENHRY and SYGVKD. V lost 4 bases and J 2 bases, leaving 15 bases between the germline ends. This CDR3 comprises 15 residues. The CDR3: CAISVGGPGTYEQYV. The CDR3 nucleotides are TGTGCCATCAGTGTTGGCGGGCCAGGCACCTACGAGCAGTACGTC.

This clonotype was detected many times. The V and J genes are TRBV20-1 and TRBJ2-2, with a tentative D call TRBD2 (5 bases). The CDR3 is 13 residues long. Trimming cost V 3 bases and J 1 base, with 6 bases left between them. Germline V gene sequence: CDR1 DFQATT, CDR2 SNEGSKA (reference sequence). This CDR3 is CSASGKNTGELFF. CDR3 sequence (DNA): TGCAGTGCTAGCGGGAAGAACACCGGGGAGCTGTTTTTT.

The chain has TRBV28 and TRBJ2-3, with TRBD1 as a possible D gene (5 bases). The V and J ends lost 2 bases and 0 bases respectively, with 18 bases between them. The germline CDR1 and CDR2 sequences are MDHEN and SYDVKM. The CDR3 length is 18 residues. The CDR3 region is CASSLVGQGITSTDTQYF. CDR3 in DNA: TGTGCCAGCAGTTTAGTGGGGCAGGGAATAACTAGCACAGATACGCAGTATTTT.

This clonotype was counted many times. The genes are TRBV29-1 and TRBJ1-2; D is ambiguous. Per germline, CDR1 SQVTM and CDR2 ANQGSEA. Between the trimmed V and J ends, which lost 4 bases and 5 bases, there was a span of 8 bases. The CDR3 contains 11 residues. This CDR3 reads CSVGGAYGYTF. The CDR3 nucleotides read TGCAGCGTTGGCGGTGCTTATGGCTACACCTTC. The variable domain in full, completed from reference TRBV29-1 and TRBJ1-2, reads SAVISQKPSRDICQRGTSLTIQCQVDSQVTMMFWYRQQPGQSLTLIATANQGSEATYESGFVIDKFPISRPNLTFSTLTVSNMSPEDSSIYLCSVGGAYGYTFGSGTRLTVV.

This clonotype was recorded at least ten times. V usage is TRBV28 and J usage is TRBJ2-3; 9 nucleotides line up with TRBD1. CDR3 size: 14 residues. Looked up from germline, CDR1 is MDHEN and CDR2 is SYDVKM. Trimming cost V 8 bases and J 4 bases; bases outside gene matches: 7. CDR3 amino acids: CASPGTGIADTQYF. For the CDR3, the DNA is TGTGCCAGCCCCGGGACAGGGATTGCAGATACGCAGTATTTT.

This clonotype has just a few counts. This rearrangement joins TRBV20-1 to TRBJ2-1, with 8 bases aligning to TRBD2. The ends lost 1 base at V and 0 bases at J; junction bases unmatched: 5. Germline lookup yields CDR1 DFQATT and CDR2 SNEGSKA (reference sequence). This CDR3 spans 16 amino acids. DNA for the CDR3: TGCAGTGCTAGAGCCTACGGGACTAGCTCCTACAATGAGCAGTTCTTC. The encoded protein is CSARAYGTSSYNEQFF.

This sequence joins TRBV20-1 and TRBJ1-3, with D uncertain. Trimming pared 6 bases from V and 0 bases from J, leaving 9 bases between. This CDR3 region has 13 residues. Germline V lookup: CDR1 DFQATT, CDR2 SNEGSKA (reference sequence). In nucleotides, the CDR3 is TGCAGTGCCCAGGTCGACTCTGGAAACACCATATATTTT. This codes for CSAQVDSGNTIYF.

This clonotype was picked up many times. The chain has TRBV15 and TRBJ1-6, with a possible D match to TRBD1 (6 bases). This CDR3 has 15 amino acids. Trimming removed 1 base from V and 8 bases from J, with 12 bases in between. Germline V gives CDR1 LNHNV, CDR2 YYDKDF (reference sequence). The CDR3 here is CATSRVAGTYSPLHF. The DNA for the CDR3 is TGTGCCACCAGCAGAGTTGCAGGGACATATTCACCCCTCCACTTT.

Many counts were recorded for this clonotype. The CDR3 sequence: CSVGTGGDYEQYF. CDR3 nucleotide sequence: TGCAGCGTCGGGACAGGGGGCGATTACGAGCAGTACTTC. The chain employs TRBV29-1 and TRBJ2-7; 12 bases map to TRBD1. This CDR3 is 13 amino acids long. Trimming took 6 bases from V and 4 from J; bases not matched to a gene: 4. The germline gives CDR1 SQVTM, CDR2 ANQGSEA.

The rearrangement joins TRBV7-7 to TRBJ2-5; 9 positions match TRBD1. The CDR3 is made up of 15 amino acids. The V gene's germline CDR1 is SSHAT and CDR2 FNYEAQ (reference sequence). J lost 3 bases, V lost 5 bases, and 7 bases had no gene match. CDR3 DNA: TGTGCCAGCAGCCGGGGACAGGGCTTGAAAGAGACCCAGTACTTC. Translation gives CASSRGQGLKETQYF.

This clonotype was seen many times. CDR3 residues: CASSQDGPAESSYNEQFF. In DNA form, the CDR3 reads TGCGCCAGCAGCCAAGATGGACCCGCGGAGAGCTCCTACAATGAGCAGTTCTTC. The V gene is TRBV4-1, the J gene TRBJ2-1, with unresolved D. The CDR3 contains 18 residues. V was trimmed by 0 bases and J by 0 bases, leaving 15 bases between them. Germline CDR1 reads MGHRA; CDR2 reads YSYEKL.

This clonotype occurred many times. The chain employs TRBV6-5 and TRBJ2-4; D gene uncertain. V was trimmed by 2 bases and J by 0 bases, leaving 5 bases between them. This CDR3 has 14 residues. Germline V gene data show CDR1 as MNHEY and CDR2 as SVGAGI. CDR3 bases: TGTGCCAGCAGTTACCGCTTAGCCAAAAACATTCAGTACTTC. It translates to CASSYRLAKNIQYF.

Turning to this clonotype: A much larger clone lies one base from this, so it may be a read error. The chain links TRBV6-1 to TRBJ2-7; D is possibly TRBD2 (5 bases). The CDR3 runs 17 residues. Germline V gives CDR1 MNHNS, CDR2 SASEGT. The ends were cut back, 6 bases at V and 2 bases at J, with 23 bases in the middle. The CDR3 loop is CASSPSGSAIPPYEQYF. In nucleotides, the CDR3 is TGTGCCAGCAGCCCCTCAGGTAGCGCGATACCTCCCTACGAGCAGTACTTC.

This clonotype has a handful of counts. The chain joins TRBV28 to TRBJ2-3; a weak D match, TRBD1 (6 bases). CDR1 is MDHEN, CDR2 SYDVKM, per germline. This CDR3 spans 16 amino acids. With 4 bases removed from V and 2 bases from J, the gap between germline ends came to 16 bases. The CDR3 loop is CASSSPGQLHTDTQYF. The CDR3 DNA is TGTGCCAGCAGTTCACCCGGACAGCTTCACACAGATACGCAGTATTTT. Full variable domain (outside the CDR3, taken from reference TRBV28 and TRBJ2-3): DVKVTQSSRYLVKRTGEKVFLECVQDMDHENMFWYRQDPGLGLRLIYFSYDVKMKEKGDIPEGYSVSREKKERFSLILESASTNQTSMYLCASSSPGQLHTDTQYFGPGTRLTVL.

This clonotype was picked up a small number of times. The gene calls are TRBV5-6 and TRBJ1-1; weak D call: TRBD1 (5 bases). The CDR3 loop spans 13 amino acids. Between the trimmed V and J ends, which lost 4 bases and 11 bases, there was a span of 18 bases. The germline gives CDR1 SGHDT, CDR2 YYEEEE. The CDR3 bases are TGTGCCAGCAGCCGGAACGCCCGGGGGACGGCTTTCTTT. Its protein is CASSRNARGTAFF.

This clonotype was observed a few times. The V gene is TRBV12-2, the J gene TRBJ2-5; TRBD1 is taken as the D call from the table, unchecked against the DNA. TRBV12-2 is a listed pseudogene. The CDR3 totals 13 residues. CDR3 DNA sequence: TGTGCAAGTCGCCAGGACAGCCAAGAGACCCAGTACTTC. This codes for CASRQDSQETQYF.

In regard to this clonotype: The conserved phenylalanine or tryptophan is not found at the CDR3 terminus, so this likely reflects a read error. The chain joins TRBV28 to TRBJ2-1; TRBD2 matches at 8 bases. The junction had 6 bases not matched to a gene; V was cut back by 5 bases and J by 0 bases. Germline-derived CDR1 and CDR2 are MDHEN and SYDVKM. The CDR3 is 16 amino acids. The DNA for the CDR3 is TGTGCCAGCAGTCTTGGACTAGCCGTCTCCTACAATGAGCAGTTCATC. This gives the protein CASSLGLAVSYNEQFI.

This clonotype has at least ten counts. CDR3 residues: CASSFGESSPLHF. The CDR3 nucleotides read TGTGCCAGCAGTTTCGGGGAGAGTTCACCCCTCCACTTT. This chain joins TRBV12-3 or TRBV12-4 and TRBJ1-6; D is undetermined. The CDR3 contains 13 residues. The V end was cut by 3 bases, the J end by 9 bases, with 9 bases between.

This clonotype has just a few counts. The chain uses TRBV27 and TRBJ2-5; D gene ambiguous. V dropped 1 base and J dropped 2 bases, with 8 bases sitting between them. The germline gives CDR1 MNHEY, CDR2 SMNVEV (reference sequence). This CDR3 spans 14 amino acids. CDR3 in amino acids: CASSLFSSQETQYF. CDR3 nucleotide sequence: TGTGCCAGCAGTTTATTTAGCAGTCAAGAGACCCAGTACTTC.

This clonotype was observed many times. The chain is built from TRBV12-3 or TRBV12-4 and TRBJ2-1; 10 positions agree with TRBD2. CDR3 size: 15 residues. With 4 bases clipped from V and 4 bases from J, the junction kept 4 bases outside the gene matches. CDR3 region: CASSYKREGYNEQFF. The DNA of the CDR3 is TGTGCCAGCAGTTATAAGCGGGAGGGATACAATGAGCAGTTCTTC.

There are many counts of this clonotype. This chain links TRBV5-1 with TRBJ2-1; TRBD2 might be the D (5 bases). The V gene's germline CDR1 is SGHRS and CDR2 YFSETQ. Trimming shortened V by 3 bases and J by 1 base, and 11 bases separated the two germline ends. This CDR3 is 15 amino acids long. The CDR3 sequence: CASSSSAVSYNEQFF. For the CDR3, the DNA is TGCGCCAGCAGCTCCTCAGCGGTTTCCTACAATGAGCAGTTCTTC.